This T cell receptor (beta chain) was captured in a study of cytomegalovirus exposure and HLA in healthy donors. The PCR made use of 60 Vbeta and 13 Jbeta primers. Method: immunoSEQ multiplex PCR; TCRdb's copy keeps in-frame clones and lacks some. The top ten hold approximately 1.9% of the sample, which has 150,000 to 200,000 clones, roughly 86% seen once. CDR1 and CDR2 (germline): MNHEY, SVGAGI. V shed 7 bases and J 1 base; nucleotides not matched to a gene: 8. This CDR3 has 15 amino acids. The receptor was isolated from a woman aged 18 to 35 in good health and CMV-seronegative. The chain employs TRBV6-5 and TRBJ1-1; 8 bases are shared with TRBD1. Material for sequencing was PBMCs. Here the CDR3 DNA reads TGTGCCAGCAACGCAGGGGGCTGGGGGAACACTGAAGCTTTCTTT. It encodes CASNAGGWGNTEAFF.